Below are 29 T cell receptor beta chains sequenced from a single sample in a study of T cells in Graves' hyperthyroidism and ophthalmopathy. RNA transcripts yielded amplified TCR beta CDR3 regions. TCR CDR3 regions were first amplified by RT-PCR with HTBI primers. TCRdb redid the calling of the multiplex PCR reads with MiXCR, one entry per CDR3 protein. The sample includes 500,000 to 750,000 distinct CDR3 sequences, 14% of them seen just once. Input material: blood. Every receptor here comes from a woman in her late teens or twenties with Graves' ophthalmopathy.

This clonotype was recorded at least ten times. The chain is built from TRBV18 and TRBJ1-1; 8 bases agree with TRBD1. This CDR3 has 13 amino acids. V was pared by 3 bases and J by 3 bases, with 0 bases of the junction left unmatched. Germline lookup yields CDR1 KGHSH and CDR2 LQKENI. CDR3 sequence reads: CASSPGQDTEAFF. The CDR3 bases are TGTGCCAGCTCACCGGGACAGGACACTGAAGCTTTCTTT.

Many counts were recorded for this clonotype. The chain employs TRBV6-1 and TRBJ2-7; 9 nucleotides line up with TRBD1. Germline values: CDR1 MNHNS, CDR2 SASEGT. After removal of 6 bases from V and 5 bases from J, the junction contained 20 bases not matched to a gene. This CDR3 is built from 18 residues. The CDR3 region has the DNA TGTGCCAGCAGAACCACCTTTACCCGAGGGACAGGGTCCCACGAGCAGTACTTC. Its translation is CASRTTFTRGTGSHEQYF.

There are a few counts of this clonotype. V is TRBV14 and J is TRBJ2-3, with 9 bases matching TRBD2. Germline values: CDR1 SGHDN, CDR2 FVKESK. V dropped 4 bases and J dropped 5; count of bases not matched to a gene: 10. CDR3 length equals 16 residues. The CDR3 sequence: CASSRTGLAGRDTQYF. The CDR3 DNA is TGTGCCAGCAGCCGAACAGGCCTAGCGGGACGAGATACGCAGTATTTT.

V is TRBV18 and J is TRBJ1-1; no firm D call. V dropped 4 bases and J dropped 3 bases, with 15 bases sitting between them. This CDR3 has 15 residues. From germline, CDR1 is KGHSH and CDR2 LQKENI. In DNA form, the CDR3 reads TGTGCCAGCTCACGAATTGCCAATGGGGACACTGAAGCTTTCTTT. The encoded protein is CASSRIANGDTEAFF. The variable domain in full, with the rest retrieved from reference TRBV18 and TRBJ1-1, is NAGVMQNPRHLVRRRGQEARLRCSPMKGHSHVYWYRQLPEEGLKFMVYLQKENIIDESGMPKERFSAEFPKEGPSILRIQQVVRGDSAAYFCASSRIANGDTEAFFGQGTRLTVV.

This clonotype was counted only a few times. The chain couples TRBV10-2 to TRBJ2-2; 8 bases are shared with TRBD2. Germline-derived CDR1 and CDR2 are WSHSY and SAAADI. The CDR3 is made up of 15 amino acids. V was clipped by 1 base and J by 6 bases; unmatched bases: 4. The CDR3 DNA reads TGCGCCAGCAGTGAGTTGGGACTAGTTTCCGGGGAGCTGTTTTTT. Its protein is CASSELGLVSGELFF.

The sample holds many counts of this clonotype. The CDR3 here is CASVKLEYGYTF. The CDR3 DNA follows: TGTGCCAGCGTAAAACTGGAATATGGCTACACCTTC. The chain employs TRBV28 and TRBJ1-2; D call uncertain. V was shortened by 8 bases and J by 5 bases, with 12 bases between the two germline ends. The germline V gene has CDR1 MDHEN and CDR2 SYDVKM. The CDR3 spans 12 residues.

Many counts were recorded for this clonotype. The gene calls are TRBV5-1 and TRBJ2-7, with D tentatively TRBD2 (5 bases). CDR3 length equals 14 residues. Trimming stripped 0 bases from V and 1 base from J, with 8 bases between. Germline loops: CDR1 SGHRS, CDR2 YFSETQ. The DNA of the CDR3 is TGCGCCAGCAGCTTGGCCGGGAATTCCTACGAGCAGTACTTC. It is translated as CASSLAGNSYEQYF. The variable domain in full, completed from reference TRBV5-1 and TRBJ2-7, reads KAGVTQTPRYLIKTRGQQVTLSCSPISGHRSVSWYQQTPGQGLQFLFEYFSETQRNKGNFPGRFSGRQFSNSRSEMNVSTLELGDSALYLCASSLAGNSYEQYFGPGTRLTVT.

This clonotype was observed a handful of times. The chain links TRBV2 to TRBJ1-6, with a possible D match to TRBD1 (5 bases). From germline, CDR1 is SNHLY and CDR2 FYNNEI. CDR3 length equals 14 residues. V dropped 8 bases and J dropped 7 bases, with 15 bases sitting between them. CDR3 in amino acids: CASGFGAQNSPLHF. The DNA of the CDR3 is TGTGCCAGCGGTTTCGGGGCGCAAAATTCACCCCTCCACTTT.

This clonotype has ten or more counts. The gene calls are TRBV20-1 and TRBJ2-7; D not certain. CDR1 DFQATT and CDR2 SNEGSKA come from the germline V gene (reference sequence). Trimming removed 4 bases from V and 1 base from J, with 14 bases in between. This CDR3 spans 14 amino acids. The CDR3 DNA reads TGCAGTGCTAAAAACGAGTGGGGTTCCTACGAGCAGTACTTC. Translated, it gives CSAKNEWGSYEQYF.

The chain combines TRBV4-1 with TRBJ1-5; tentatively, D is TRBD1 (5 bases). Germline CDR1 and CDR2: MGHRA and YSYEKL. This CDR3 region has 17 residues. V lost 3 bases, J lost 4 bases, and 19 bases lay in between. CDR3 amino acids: CASSHPGRGKANQPQHF. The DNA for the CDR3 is TGCGCCAGCAGCCACCCTGGGCGGGGGAAGGCTAATCAGCCCCAGCATTTT.

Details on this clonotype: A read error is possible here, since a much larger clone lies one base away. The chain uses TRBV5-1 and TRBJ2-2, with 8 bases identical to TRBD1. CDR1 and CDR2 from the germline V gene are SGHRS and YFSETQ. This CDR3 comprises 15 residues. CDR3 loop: CASLSPGGITEELFF. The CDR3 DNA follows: TGCGCCAGCTTGAGCCCAGGGGGCATAACCGAGGAGCTGTTTTTT. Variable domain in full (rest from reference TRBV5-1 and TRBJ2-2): KAGVTQTPRYLIKTRGQQVTLSCSPISGHRSVSWYQQTPGQGLQFLFEYFSETQRNKGNFPGRFSGRQFSNSRSEMNVSTLELGDSALYLCASLSPGGITEELFFGEGSRLTVL.

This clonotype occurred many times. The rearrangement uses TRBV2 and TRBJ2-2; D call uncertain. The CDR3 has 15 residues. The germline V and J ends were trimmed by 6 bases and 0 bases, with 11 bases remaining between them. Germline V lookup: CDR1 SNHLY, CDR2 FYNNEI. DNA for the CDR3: TGTGCCAGCAGACAAACTCGGGCGAACACCGGGGAGCTGTTTTTT. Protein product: CASRQTRANTGELFF.

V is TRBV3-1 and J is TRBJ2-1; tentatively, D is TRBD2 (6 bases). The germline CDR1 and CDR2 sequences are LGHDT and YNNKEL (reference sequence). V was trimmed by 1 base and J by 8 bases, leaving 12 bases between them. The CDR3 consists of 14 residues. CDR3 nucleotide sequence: TGTGCCAGCAGCCAAGGCGCTAGCGAGGATGAGCAGTTCTTC. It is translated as CASSQGASEDEQFF.

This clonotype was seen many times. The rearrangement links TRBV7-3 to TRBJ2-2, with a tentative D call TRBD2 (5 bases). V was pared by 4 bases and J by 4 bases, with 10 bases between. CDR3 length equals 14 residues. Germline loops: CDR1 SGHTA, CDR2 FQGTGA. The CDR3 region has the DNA TGTGCCAGCAGCTCCGGGGAGACCACCGGGGAGCTGTTTTTT. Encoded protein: CASSSGETTGELFF.

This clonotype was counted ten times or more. The CDR3 sequence is CASSSPTEANTEAFF. The CDR3 bases are TGTGCCAGCAGTTCCCCTACTGAGGCGAACACTGAAGCTTTCTTT. The V and J genes are TRBV28 and TRBJ1-1, with D unresolved. The CDR3 totals 15 residues. The ends were cut back, 4 bases at V and 1 base at J, with 13 bases in the middle. CDR1 is MDHEN, CDR2 SYDVKM, per germline.

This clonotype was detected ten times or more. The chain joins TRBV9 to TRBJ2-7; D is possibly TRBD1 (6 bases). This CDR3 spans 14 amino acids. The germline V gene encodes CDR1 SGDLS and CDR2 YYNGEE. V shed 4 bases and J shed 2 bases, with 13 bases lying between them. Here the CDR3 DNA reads TGTGCCAGCAGCCCCACAGGGAGACCCTACGAGCAGTACTTC. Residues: CASSPTGRPYEQYF.

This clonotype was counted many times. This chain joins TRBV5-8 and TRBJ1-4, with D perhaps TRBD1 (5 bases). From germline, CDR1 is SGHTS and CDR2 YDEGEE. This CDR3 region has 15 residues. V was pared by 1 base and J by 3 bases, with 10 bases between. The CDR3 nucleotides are TGTGCCAGCAGCTTGTTCACAGGTTCTAATGAAAAACTGTTTTTT. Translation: CASSLFTGSNEKLFF.

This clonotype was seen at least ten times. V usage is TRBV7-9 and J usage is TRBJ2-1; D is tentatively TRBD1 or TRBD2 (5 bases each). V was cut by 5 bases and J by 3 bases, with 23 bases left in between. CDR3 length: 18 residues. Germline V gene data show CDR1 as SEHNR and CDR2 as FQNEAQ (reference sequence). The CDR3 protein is CASSADPVGLAFYNEQFF. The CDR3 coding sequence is TGTGCCAGCAGCGCAGATCCTGTGGGGCTAGCTTTCTACAATGAGCAGTTCTTC.

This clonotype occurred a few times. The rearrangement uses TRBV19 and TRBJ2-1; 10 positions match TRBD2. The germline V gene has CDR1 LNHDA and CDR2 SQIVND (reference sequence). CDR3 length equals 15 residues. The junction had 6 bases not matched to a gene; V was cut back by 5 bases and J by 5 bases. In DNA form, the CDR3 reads TGTGCCAGTAGTGTAGCGGGAGGACTAAACAATGAGCAGTTCTTC. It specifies CASSVAGGLNNEQFF. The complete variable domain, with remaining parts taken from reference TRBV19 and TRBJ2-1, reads DGGITQSPKYLFRKEGQNVTLSCEQNLNHDAMYWYRQDPGQGLRLIYYSQIVNDFQKGDIAEGYSVSREKKESFPLTVTSAQKNPTAFYLCASSVAGGLNNEQFFGPGTRLTVL.

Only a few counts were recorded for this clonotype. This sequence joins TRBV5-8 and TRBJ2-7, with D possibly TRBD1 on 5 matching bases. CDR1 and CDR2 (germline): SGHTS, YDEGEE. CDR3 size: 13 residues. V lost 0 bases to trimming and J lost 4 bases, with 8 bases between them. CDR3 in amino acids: CASSLGGQYEQYF. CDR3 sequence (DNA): TGTGCCAGCAGCTTGGGGGGCCAATACGAGCAGTACTTC.

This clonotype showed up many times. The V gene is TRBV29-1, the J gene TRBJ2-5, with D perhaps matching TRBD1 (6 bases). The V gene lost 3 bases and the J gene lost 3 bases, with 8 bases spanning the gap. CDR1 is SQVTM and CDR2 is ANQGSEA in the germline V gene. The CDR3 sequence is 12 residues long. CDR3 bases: TGCAGCGTTGACGAGGGGGAAGAGACCCAGTACTTC. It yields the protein CSVDEGEETQYF.

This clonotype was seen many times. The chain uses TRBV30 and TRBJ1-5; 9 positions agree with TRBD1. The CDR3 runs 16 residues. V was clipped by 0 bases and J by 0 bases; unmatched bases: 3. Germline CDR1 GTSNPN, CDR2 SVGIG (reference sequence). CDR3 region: CAWSVRTGVSNQPQHF. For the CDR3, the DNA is TGTGCCTGGAGTGTTCGGACAGGGGTTAGCAATCAGCCCCAGCATTTT.

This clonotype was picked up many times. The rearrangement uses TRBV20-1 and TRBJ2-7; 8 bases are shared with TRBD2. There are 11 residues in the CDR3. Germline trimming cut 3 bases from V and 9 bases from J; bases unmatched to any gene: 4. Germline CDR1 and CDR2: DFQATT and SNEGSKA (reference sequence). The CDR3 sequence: CSARMREAQYF. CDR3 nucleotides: TGCAGTGCTAGGATGCGGGAGGCGCAGTACTTC.

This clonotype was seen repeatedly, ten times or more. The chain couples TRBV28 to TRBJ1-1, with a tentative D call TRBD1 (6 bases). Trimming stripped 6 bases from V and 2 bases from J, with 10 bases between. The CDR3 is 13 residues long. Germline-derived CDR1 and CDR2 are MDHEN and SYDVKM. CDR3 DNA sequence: TGTGCCAGCAGCCGACAGGACAACACTGAAGCTTTCTTT. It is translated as CASSRQDNTEAFF.

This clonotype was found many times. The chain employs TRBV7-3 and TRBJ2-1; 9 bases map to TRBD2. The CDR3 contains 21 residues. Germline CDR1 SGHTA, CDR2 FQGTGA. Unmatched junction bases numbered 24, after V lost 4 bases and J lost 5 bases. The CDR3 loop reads CASSSSRSPTTSGRINNEQFF. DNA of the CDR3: TGTGCCAGCAGCTCATCACGTTCCCCTACGACAAGCGGGAGGATAAACAATGAGCAGTTCTTC. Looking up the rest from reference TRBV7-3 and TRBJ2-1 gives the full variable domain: GAGVSQTPSNKVTEKGKYVELRCDPISGHTALYWYRQSLGQGPEFLIYFQGTGAADDSGLPNDRFFAVRPEGSVSTLKIQRTERGDSAVYLCASSSSRSPTTSGRINNEQFFGPGTRLTVL.

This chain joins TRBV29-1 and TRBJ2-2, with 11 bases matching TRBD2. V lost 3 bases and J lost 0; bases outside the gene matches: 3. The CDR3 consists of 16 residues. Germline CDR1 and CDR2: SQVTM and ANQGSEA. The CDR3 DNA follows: TGCAGCGTTGAGGGGACTAGCGGCTCGAACACCGGGGAGCTGTTTTTT. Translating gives CSVEGTSGSNTGELFF.

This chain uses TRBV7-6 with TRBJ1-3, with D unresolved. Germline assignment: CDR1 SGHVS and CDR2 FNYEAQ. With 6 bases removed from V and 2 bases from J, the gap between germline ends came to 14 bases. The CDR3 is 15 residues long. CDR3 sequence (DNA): TGTGCCAGCAGGCCCATCGGGAGTACTGGAAACACCATATATTTT. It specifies CASRPIGSTGNTIYF.

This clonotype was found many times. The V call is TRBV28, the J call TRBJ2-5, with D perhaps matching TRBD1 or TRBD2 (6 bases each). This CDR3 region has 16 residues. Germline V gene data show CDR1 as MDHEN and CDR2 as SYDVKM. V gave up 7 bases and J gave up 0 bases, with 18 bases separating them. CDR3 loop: CASTPGAAVYQETQYF. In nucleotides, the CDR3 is TGTGCCAGCACCCCGGGGGCAGCGGTGTACCAAGAGACCCAGTACTTC.

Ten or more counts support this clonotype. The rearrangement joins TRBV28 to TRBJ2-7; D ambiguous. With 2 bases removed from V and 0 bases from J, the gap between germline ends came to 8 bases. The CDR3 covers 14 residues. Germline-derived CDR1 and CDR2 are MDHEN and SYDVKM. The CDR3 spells CASSLRWDSYEQYF. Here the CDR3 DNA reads TGTGCCAGCAGTTTACGGTGGGACTCCTACGAGCAGTACTTC.